This TCR beta chain came from a study of blood T cell repertoires in COVID-19. Study at large: Sites in the United States, Italy and Spain provided acute and convalescent COVID-19 samples. Sample material is recorded as cDNA or gDNA derived from T cells, B-cell-depleted T cells, or PBMCs.

The authors' processing: Estimated nucleated cell counts came from reference gene primer amplification. Assay used: immunoSEQ multiplex PCR; TCRdb lists only in-frame clones, some missing. Clone size and V and J calls were adopted from that table, with D and trimming inferred from the DNA. Of some 160,000 clones detected, approximately 91% appear once; the ten largest clones hold about 2%. Trimming shortened V by 1 base and J by 5 bases, and 14 bases separated the two germline ends. This CDR3 contains 15 residues. CDR1 and CDR2 from the germline V gene are LGHDT and YNNKEL (reference sequence). The chain uses TRBV3-1 (or the pseudogene TRBV3-2) and TRBJ1-1, with D possibly TRBD1 on 5 matching bases. The specimen sequenced was peripheral blood. This sequence originates from a man younger than 35 with acute or convalescent COVID-19. CDR3 amino acids: CASSQAGGKGTEAFF. CDR3 nucleotides: TGTGCCAGCAGCCAAGCGGGGGGGAAAGGGACTGAAGCTTTCTTT.